This note documents a single T cell receptor (beta chain) sequence. The antigen is not known. The time point is: roughly ten-day in vitro stimulation with candidate mutation-associated neoantigen peptide 1. Each of six or seven ELISpot-reactive candidate peptides was used for roughly ten-day stimulation. This entry is derived from a study of PD-1 blockade in mismatch repair-deficient tumors. Produced via immunoSEQ multiplex PCR; TCRdb's table is partial and in-frame only. The table includes approximately 10,000 clones, about 88% detected once. The sequence was collected from an adult with mismatch repair-deficient cancer. This specimen was cells cultured in vitro, taken from a patient treated with pembrolizumab.

The CDR3 region has the DNA TGTGCCAGCTCCCACAGGGGCCCGTCCTACAATGAGCAGTTCTTC. Residues: CASSHRGPSYNEQFF. This chain links TRBV18 with TRBJ2-1, with 7 bases aligning to TRBD1. There are 15 residues in the CDR3. J was trimmed by 1 base and V by 6 bases; bases with no gene match: 6. Per the germline V gene, CDR1 is KGHSH and CDR2 is LQKENI.